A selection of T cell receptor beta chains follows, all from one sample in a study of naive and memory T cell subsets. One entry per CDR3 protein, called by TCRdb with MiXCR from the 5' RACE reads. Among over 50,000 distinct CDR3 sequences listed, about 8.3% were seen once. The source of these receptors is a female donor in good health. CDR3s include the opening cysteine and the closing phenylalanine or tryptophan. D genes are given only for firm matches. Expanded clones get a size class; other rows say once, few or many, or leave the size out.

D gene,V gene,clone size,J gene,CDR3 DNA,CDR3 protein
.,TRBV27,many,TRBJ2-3,TGTGCCAGCGGATATACGCAGTATTTT,CASGYTQYF
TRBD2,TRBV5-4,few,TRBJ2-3,TGTGCCAGCAGCTTGGTACTAGCGGAAACAGATACGCAGTATTTT,CASSLVLAETDTQYF
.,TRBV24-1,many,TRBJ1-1,TGTGCCACCAGTAAGAACACTGAAGCTTTCTTT,CATSKNTEAFF
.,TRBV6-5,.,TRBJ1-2,TGTGCCAGCAGTTACGGGCAGGTACTGGAGGGCTACACCTTC,CASSYGQVLEGYTF
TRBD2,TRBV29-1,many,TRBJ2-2,TGCAGCGTTGAACAGGGAGGGGCCAACACCGGGGAGCTGTTTTTT,CSVEQGGANTGELFF
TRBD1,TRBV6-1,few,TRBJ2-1,TGTGCCAGCATGAAGGACAGGGAATACAATGAGCAGTTCTTC,CASMKDREYNEQFF
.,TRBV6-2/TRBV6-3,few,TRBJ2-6,TGTGCCAGCAGTTACGGCGGTAGTAGCTCTGGGGCCAACGTCCTGACTTTC,CASSYGGSSSGANVLTF
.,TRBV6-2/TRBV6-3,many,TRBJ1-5,TGTGCCAGCAGTTACTACGGGAATAGCAATCAGCCCCAGCATTTT,CASSYYGNSNQPQHF
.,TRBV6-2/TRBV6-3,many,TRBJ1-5,TGTGCCAGCAGCCCTACCGCCTCGCTGGTCGGTCAGCCCCAGCATTTT,CASSPTASLVGQPQHF
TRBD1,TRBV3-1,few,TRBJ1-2,TGTGCCAGCAGCGGTGGGACAGGCTACTATGGCTACACCTTC,CASSGGTGYYGYTF
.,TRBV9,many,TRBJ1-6,TGTGCCAGCAGTACAGGTCAAGGGACCAATTCACCCCTCCACTTT,CASSTGQGTNSPLHF
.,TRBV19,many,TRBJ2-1,TGTGCCAGTAGTATGGGTTCCTCCTCCTACAATGAGCAGTTCTTC,CASSMGSSSYNEQFF
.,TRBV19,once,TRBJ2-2,TGTGCCAGTAGTATAGGGACGGTAAGACGGTACTATTCAACCGGGGAGCTGTTTTTT,CASSIGTVRRYYSTGELFF
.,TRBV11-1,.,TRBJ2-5,TGTGCCAGCAGCAGGGGAAGATACGAGACCCAGTACTTC,CASSRGRYETQYF
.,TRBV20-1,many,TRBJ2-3,TGCAGTGCTCTGGACAGAGGGAATACGCAGTATTTT,CSALDRGNTQYF
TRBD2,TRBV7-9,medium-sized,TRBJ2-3,TGTGCCAGCGGGGGGGGAAGCACAGATACGCAGTATTTT,CASGGGSTDTQYF
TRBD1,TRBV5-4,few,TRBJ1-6,TGTGCCAGCAGCTTAGGACAGGGTAATTCACCCCTCCACTTT,CASSLGQGNSPLHF
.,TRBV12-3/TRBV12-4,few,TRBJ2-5,TGTGCCAGCAGTTTGTCCGGCGGGGTAAAGACCCAGTACTTC,CASSLSGGVKTQYF
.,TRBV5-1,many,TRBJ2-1,TGCGCCAGCAGCTTAGTTCCCGTGGATGAGCAGTTCTTC,CASSLVPVDEQFF
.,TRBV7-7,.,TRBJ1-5,TGTGCTAGCAGCTTAGGTTGGGGGGATCGGCCCCAGCATTTT,CASSLGWGDRPQHF
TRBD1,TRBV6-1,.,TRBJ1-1,TGTGCCAGCGATCGACAGGGGTCGGCTGAAGCTTTCTTT,CASDRQGSAEAFF
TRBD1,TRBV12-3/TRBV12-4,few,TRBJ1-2,TGTGCCAGCACCCAAATCTCCGGGACAGATGACGACACCTTC,CASTQISGTDDDTF
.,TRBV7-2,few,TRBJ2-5,TGTGCCAGTTCCAAAATGGGGGCGGGGCCAGAGACCCAGTACTTC,CASSKMGAGPETQYF
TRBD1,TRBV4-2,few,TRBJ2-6,TGTGCCAGCAGCCCCTACAGGGGTGAGAGCTCTGGGGCCAACGTCCTGACTTTC,CASSPYRGESSGANVLTF
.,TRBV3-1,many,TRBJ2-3,TGTGCCAGCAGCCAACTAGGGCGAGATACGCAGTATTTT,CASSQLGRDTQYF
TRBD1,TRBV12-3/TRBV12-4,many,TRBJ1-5,TGTGCCAGCAGACCCGACAGGGGCAGCAATCAGCCCCAGCATTTT,CASRPDRGSNQPQHF
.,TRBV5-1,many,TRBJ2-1,TGCGCCAGCAGCGAATACAATGAGCAGTTCTTC,CASSEYNEQFF
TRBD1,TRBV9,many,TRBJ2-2,TGTGCCAGCAGCCCAAGGACAGGGGGGACCGGGGAGCTGTTTTTT,CASSPRTGGTGELFF
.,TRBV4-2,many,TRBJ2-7,TGTGCCAGCAGCCACTCAGGGGTCAGGGACGAGCAGTACTTC,CASSHSGVRDEQYF
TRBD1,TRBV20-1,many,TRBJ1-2,TGCAGTGCTATCATCAGGGGGCCCTATGGCTACACCTTC,CSAIIRGPYGYTF
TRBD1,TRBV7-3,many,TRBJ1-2,TGTGCCAGCAGCCAGGGACAGGGGGGTAATGGCTACACCTTC,CASSQGQGGNGYTF
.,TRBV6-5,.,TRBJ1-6,TGTGCCAGCAGTTACGTAAGCTCCTATAATTCACCCCTCCACTTT,CASSYVSSYNSPLHF
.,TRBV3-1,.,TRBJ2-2,TGTGCCAGCAGTTTGCTAGCTGTCACCGGGGAGCTGTTTTTT,CASSLLAVTGELFF
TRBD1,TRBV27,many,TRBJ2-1,TGTGCCAGCAGACGGGACAGCTCCGACCTTAGCTCCTACAATGAGCAGTTCTTC,CASRRDSSDLSSYNEQFF
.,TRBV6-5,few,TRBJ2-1,TGTGCCAGCAGTTACCTGGGTGAGCAGTTCTTC,CASSYLGEQFF
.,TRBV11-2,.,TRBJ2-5,TGTGCCAGCAGCTCGGCCTTATACCAAGAGACCCAGTACTTC,CASSSALYQETQYF
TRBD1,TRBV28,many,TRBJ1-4,TGTGCCAGCAGTCCGGACAGGGGTTGGGAAAAACTGTTTTTT,CASSPDRGWEKLFF
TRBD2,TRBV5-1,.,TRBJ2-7,TGCGCCAGCGCAAGGGACTACCGGGGGGAGCAGTACTTC,CASARDYRGEQYF
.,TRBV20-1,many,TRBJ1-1,TGCAGTGCAATCCCGGGCATGAACACTGAAGCTTTCTTT,CSAIPGMNTEAFF
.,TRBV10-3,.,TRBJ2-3,TGTGCCATCAGTGATCTCGGGATTAGCACAGATACGCAGTATTTT,CAISDLGISTDTQYF
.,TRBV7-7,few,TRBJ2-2,TGTGCTAGCAGCTTCCGGGGGAACACCGGGGAGCTGTTTTTT,CASSFRGNTGELFF
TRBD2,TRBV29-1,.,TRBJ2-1,TGCAGCGTTGATACAACTGACGGACTAGCGGGGGATCAGCAGTTCTTC,CSVDTTDGLAGDQQFF
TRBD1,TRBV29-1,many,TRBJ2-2,TGCAGCGTTGAAGTTCGGCAGGGGGCGGTCGGGGAGCTGTTTTTT,CSVEVRQGAVGELFF
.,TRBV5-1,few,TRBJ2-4,TGCGCCAGCAGCTTGGACGGACGGGAAAACATTCAGTACTTC,CASSLDGRENIQYF
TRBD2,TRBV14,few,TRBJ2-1,TGTGCCAGCAGCCAAGAGGACAGCGGGGGGGCCAATGAGCAGTTCTTC,CASSQEDSGGANEQFF
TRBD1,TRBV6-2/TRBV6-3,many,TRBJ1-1,TGTGCCAGCAGTAGCGGACAGGACACTGAAGCTTTCTTT,CASSSGQDTEAFF
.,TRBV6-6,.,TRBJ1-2,TGTGCCAGCAGGGTAGGACAGAACGCGGGTGGCGACACCTTC,CASRVGQNAGGDTF
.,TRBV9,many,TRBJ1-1,TGTGCCAGCAGCGTTTTGGGTAAGCATAACATGAACACTGAAGCTTTCTTT,CASSVLGKHNMNTEAFF
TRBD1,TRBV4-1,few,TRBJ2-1,TGCGCCAGCAGCCGGGACAGACTGAATGAGCAGTTCTTC,CASSRDRLNEQFF
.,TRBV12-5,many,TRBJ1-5,TGTGCTAGTGGTTTGTCCCCGGGTAGGGATCAGCCCCAGCATTTT,CASGLSPGRDQPQHF